The 9 T cell receptor beta chains below come from one sample, sequenced in a study of blood T cells in healthy people across ages. For the second PCR, which ran for about 7 to 11 cycles, a sample-barcoded 5' primer and a J-beta primer mix were used. Via MiXCR, TCRdb re-called the 5' RACE reads, giving one row per CDR3 protein. The repertoire holds about 680,000 distinct CDR3 sequences, with 49% as singletons. Sequenced sample: blood. Receptors were obtained from a woman aged 55-69 years in good health.

This sequence joins TRBV20-1 and TRBJ1-5; D call uncertain. Between the trimmed V and J ends, which lost 5 bases and 4 bases, there was a span of 9 bases. The CDR3 is made up of 12 amino acids. Germline V gives CDR1 DFQATT, CDR2 SNEGSKA (reference sequence). The CDR3 sequence: CSAVIENQPQHF. DNA of the CDR3: TGCAGTGCTGTTATTGAGAATCAGCCCCAGCATTTT.

This chain links TRBV7-9 with TRBJ2-1; D call uncertain. The CDR3 runs 16 residues. Trimming cost V 5 bases and J 7 bases, with 21 bases left between them. Per germline, CDR1 SEHNR and CDR2 FQNEAQ (reference sequence). CDR3 protein: CASSDLGVVQENEQFF. The CDR3 DNA reads TGTGCCAGCAGCGACCTAGGCGTCGTCCAGGAGAATGAGCAGTTCTTC.

In this sample, this clonotype turned up a few times. The chain is built from TRBV7-2 and TRBJ2-7; no clear D. Germline V gene lookup returns CDR1 SGHTA and CDR2 FQGNSA. This CDR3 is built from 16 residues. The V end lost 0 bases, the J end lost 7 bases, and 19 bases lay between the germline ends. As DNA, the CDR3 is TGTGCCAGCAGCTTAGCTGGCCCCCGTGAGGTGGAAGAGCAGTACTTC. It translates to CASSLAGPREVEEQYF.

J is TRBJ2-1 and V is TRBV24-1, with D hard to call. V shed 2 bases and J shed 0 bases, with 7 bases lying between them. Germline V CDR1 and CDR2: KGHDR, SFDVKD. The CDR3 extends over 15 amino acids. This CDR3 is CATSDSRSSYNEQFF. CDR3 nucleotide sequence: TGTGCCACCAGTGATTCACGGAGCTCCTACAATGAGCAGTTCTTC.

The gene calls are TRBV2 and TRBJ1-2; tentative D call: TRBD1 (5 bases). The V and J ends lost 11 bases and 4 bases respectively, with 20 bases between them. The CDR3 length is 14 residues. The germline gives CDR1 SNHLY, CDR2 FYNNEI. The CDR3 protein is CAGIGTGAAYGYTF. The CDR3 DNA follows: TGTGCCGGCATAGGAACAGGCGCCGCCTATGGCTACACCTTC. The entire variable domain, with the rest obtained from reference TRBV2 and TRBJ1-2, is as follows: EPEVTQTPSHQVTQMGQEVILRCVPISNHLYFYWYRQILGQKVEFLVSFYNNEISEKSEIFDDQFSVERPDGSNFTLKIRSTKLEDSAMYFCAGIGTGAAYGYTFGSGTRLTVV.

This clonotype was counted between two and nine times. The chain links TRBV5-1 to TRBJ2-5; 7 bases line up with TRBD2. Germline CDR1 SGHRS, CDR2 YFSETQ. Unmatched junction bases numbered 6, after V lost 4 bases and J lost 3 bases. The CDR3 covers 14 residues. CDR3 protein: CASSPAGLKETQYF. For the CDR3, the DNA is TGCGCCAGCAGCCCAGCGGGACTCAAAGAGACCCAGTACTTC. The entire variable domain, with the rest obtained from reference TRBV5-1 and TRBJ2-5, is as follows: KAGVTQTPRYLIKTRGQQVTLSCSPISGHRSVSWYQQTPGQGLQFLFEYFSETQRNKGNFPGRFSGRQFSNSRSEMNVSTLELGDSALYLCASSPAGLKETQYFGPGTRLLVL.

This clonotype has just a few counts. A much larger clone lies a single base off, so this may be a read error. This chain connects TRBV7-3 to TRBJ2-5; no definite D call. Germline V gene sequence: CDR1 SGHTA, CDR2 FQGTGA. CDR3 length equals 13 residues. V lost 0 bases and J 11 bases, leaving 13 bases between the germline ends. CDR3 nucleotides: TGTGCCAGCAGCTTAACCGAAAGCAATGAGCAGTACTTC. It translates to CASSLTESNEQYF.

The chain combines TRBV15 with TRBJ2-3; D call uncertain. Trimming removed 5 bases from V and 1 base from J, with 19 bases in between. This CDR3 contains 17 residues. Germline V lookup: CDR1 LNHNV, CDR2 YYDKDF (reference sequence). The CDR3 spells CATSLGQLKPGTDTQYF. CDR3 in DNA: TGTGCCACCAGCCTAGGCCAACTCAAGCCGGGCACAGATACGCAGTATTTT.

Only a few counts were recorded for this clonotype. The chain couples TRBV5-6 to TRBJ2-3; the D is unclear. Germline CDR1 is SGHDT and CDR2 is YYEEEE. V lost 0 bases, J lost 4 bases, and 15 bases lay in between. The CDR3 covers 16 residues. CDR3 sequence (DNA): TGTGCCAGCAGCTTGGGCCGCTCCCTAAAAGCAGATACGCAGTATTTT. This sequence encodes CASSLGRSLKADTQYF.